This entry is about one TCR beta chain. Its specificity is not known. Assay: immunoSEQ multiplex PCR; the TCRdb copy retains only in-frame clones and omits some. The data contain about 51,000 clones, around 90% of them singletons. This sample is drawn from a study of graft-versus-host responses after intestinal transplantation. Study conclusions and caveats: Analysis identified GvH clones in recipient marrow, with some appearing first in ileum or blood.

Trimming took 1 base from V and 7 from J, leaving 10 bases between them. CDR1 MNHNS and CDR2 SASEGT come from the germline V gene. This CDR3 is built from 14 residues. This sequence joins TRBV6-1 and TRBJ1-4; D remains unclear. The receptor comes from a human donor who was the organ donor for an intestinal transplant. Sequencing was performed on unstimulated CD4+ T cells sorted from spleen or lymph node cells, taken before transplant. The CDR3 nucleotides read TGTGCCAGCAGTGAAGGGGGAAGCGGTGAAAAACTGTTTTTT. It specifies CASSEGGSGEKLFF.